The source of this T cell receptor beta chain is a study of blood T cell repertoires in COVID-19. Across the study: The United States, Italy and Spain were the sources of the acute and convalescent COVID-19 samples.

There are 14 residues in the CDR3. Assay: immunoSEQ multiplex PCR; the TCRdb copy retains only in-frame clones and omits some. The table lists about 180,000 clones, 85% of them singletons. The chain couples TRBV1 to TRBJ2-7; TRBD1, the D gene given by the table, was not confirmed from the DNA. TRBV1 is assigned pseudogene status. The specimen was PBMCs or T cells enriched from blood (not recorded which). The sequence was obtained from a man in his forties who had recovered from COVID-19. CDR3 in DNA: TGCACCAGCAGCAACAGGGGAGAATCCTACGAGCAGTACTTC. This sequence encodes CTSSNRGESYEQYF.